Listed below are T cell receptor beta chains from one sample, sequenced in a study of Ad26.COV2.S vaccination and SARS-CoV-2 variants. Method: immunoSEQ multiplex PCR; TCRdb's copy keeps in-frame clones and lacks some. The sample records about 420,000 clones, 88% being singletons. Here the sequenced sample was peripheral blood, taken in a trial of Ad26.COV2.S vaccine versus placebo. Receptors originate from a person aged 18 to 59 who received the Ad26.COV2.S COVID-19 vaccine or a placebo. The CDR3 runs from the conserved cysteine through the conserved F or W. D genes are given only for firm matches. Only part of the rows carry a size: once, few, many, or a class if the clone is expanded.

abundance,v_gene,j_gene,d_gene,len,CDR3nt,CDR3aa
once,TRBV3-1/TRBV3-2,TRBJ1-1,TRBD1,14,TGTGCCAGCAGCCAAGTACAGGGGGGCACTGAAGCTTTCTTT,CASSQVQGGTEAFF
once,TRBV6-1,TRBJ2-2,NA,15,TGTGCCAGCAGTGAACTCAGGGCGAACACCGGGGAGCTGTTTTTT,CASSELRANTGELFF
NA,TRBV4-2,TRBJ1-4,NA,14,TGTGCCAGCAGCCAAGAAAAACAAAATGAAAAACTGTTTTTT,CASSQEKQNEKLFF
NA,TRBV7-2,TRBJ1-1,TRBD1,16,TGTGCCAGCAGCCCGAACCGACAGGGTTGGGTCACTGAAGCTTTCTTT,CASSPNRQGWVTEAFF
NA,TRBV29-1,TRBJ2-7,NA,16,TGCAGCGTTGAAGGCCTGAGTAGGGGAGAAACCTACGAGCAGTACTTC,CSVEGLSRGETYEQYF
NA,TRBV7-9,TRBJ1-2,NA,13,TGTGCCAGCAGCGCCCAAGAGGGCTATGGCTACACCTTC,CASSAQEGYGYTF
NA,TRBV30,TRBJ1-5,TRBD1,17,TGTGCCTTAAAACAGGGGCCTGGGCCTTTGGGCAATCAGCCCCAGCATTTT,CALKQGPGPLGNQPQHF
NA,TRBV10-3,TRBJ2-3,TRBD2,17,TGTGCCATCAGTGAGTCGGGACTAGCGGGGGGGACAGATACGCAGTATTTT,CAISESGLAGGTDTQYF
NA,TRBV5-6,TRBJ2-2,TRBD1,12,TGTGCCAGCAGCTTAGGGACAGCAGAGCTGTTTTTT,CASSLGTAELFF
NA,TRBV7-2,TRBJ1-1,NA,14,TGTGCCAGCAGCCCACAGGGAAGGGGGACTGAAGCTTTCTTT,CASSPQGRGTEAFF
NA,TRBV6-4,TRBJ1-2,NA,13,TGTGCCAGCAGTGACGGGATGGGCTATGGCTACACCTTC,CASSDGMGYGYTF
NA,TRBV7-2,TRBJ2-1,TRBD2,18,TGTGCCAGCAGCTTAGCTTCACTAGCGGGGGGTTTCAGCCATGAGCAGTTCTTC,CASSLASLAGGFSHEQFF
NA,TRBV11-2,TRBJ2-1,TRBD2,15,TGTGCCAGCAGCCTTAGCGGGGGCCCTTACAATGAGCAGTTCTTC,CASSLSGGPYNEQFF
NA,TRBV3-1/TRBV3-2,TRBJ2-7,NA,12,TGTGCCAGCAGCACAGGGACTTCCGAGCAGTACTTC,CASSTGTSEQYF
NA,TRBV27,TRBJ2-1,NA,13,TGTGCCAGCAGTTTTCTCTCCAACAATGAGCAGTTCTTC,CASSFLSNNEQFF
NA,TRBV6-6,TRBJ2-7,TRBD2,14,TGTGCCAGCAGTACGGGACTAGCGTCAAGCGAGCAGTACTTC,CASSTGLASSEQYF
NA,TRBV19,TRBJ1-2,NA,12,TGTGCCAGTTCACGCAGCCCCGTTGGCTACACCTTC,CASSRSPVGYTF
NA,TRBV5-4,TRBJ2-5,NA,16,TGTGCCAGCAGCGGGGGTTCCGGAACCCCTAAAGAGACCCAGTACTTC,CASSGGSGTPKETQYF